This TCR beta chain is drawn from a study of T cell responses to AZD1222 COVID-19 vaccine. Study results and caveats: Researchers report vaccine-associated CD4 TCRs spanning spike, with dominance at 160-218 and 743-854.

CDR3 size: 12 residues. Per germline, CDR1 LNHDA and CDR2 SQIVND (reference sequence). Trimming stripped 5 bases from V and 4 bases from J, with 6 bases between. On this clone: Its antigen is as yet unknown.

The method was immunoSEQ multiplex PCR; TCRdb's version includes in-frame clones alone and lacks a portion of them. This sample yields some 120,000 clones, of which 90% are seen a single time; more than 6% belongs to the top ten. Sample: peripheral blood, taken on day 0 of AZD1222 vaccination. The chain couples TRBV19 to TRBJ2-1; D gene uncertain. This clonotype was sampled from an adult in good health. This CDR3 reads CASSLGYNEQFF. The CDR3 DNA is TGTGCCAGTAGTTTGGGGTACAATGAGCAGTTCTTC.